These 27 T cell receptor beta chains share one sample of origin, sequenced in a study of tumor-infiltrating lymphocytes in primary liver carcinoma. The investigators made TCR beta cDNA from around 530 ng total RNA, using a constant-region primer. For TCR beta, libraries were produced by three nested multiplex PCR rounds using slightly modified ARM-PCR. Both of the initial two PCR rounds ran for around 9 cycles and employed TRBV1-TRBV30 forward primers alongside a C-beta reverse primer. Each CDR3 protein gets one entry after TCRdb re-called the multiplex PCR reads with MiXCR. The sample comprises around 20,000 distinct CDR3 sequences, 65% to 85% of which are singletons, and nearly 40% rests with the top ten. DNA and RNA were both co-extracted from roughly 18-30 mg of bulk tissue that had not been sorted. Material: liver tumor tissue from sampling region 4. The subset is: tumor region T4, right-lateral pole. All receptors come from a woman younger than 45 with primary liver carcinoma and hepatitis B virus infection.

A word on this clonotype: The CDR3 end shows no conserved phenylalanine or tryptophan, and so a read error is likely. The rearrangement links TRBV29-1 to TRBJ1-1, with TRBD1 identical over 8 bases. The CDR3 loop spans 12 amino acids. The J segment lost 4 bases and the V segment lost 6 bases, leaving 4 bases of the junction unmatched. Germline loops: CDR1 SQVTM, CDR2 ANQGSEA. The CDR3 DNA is TGCAGCGTCGAGACAGGGGTCACTGAAGCTTTCATT. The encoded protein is CSVETGVTEAFI.

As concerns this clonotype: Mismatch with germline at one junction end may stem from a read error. CDR3 amino acids: CASSLDLAGSSYIELFF. CDR3 in DNA: TGTGCCAGCAGCTTAGATCTGGCGGGGAGCTCCTACATTGAGCTGTTCTTC. The rearrangement links TRBV11-2 to TRBJ2-1; D is possibly TRBD2 (6 bases). The CDR3 is 17 amino acids. Germline assignment: CDR1 SGHAT and CDR2 FQNNGV.

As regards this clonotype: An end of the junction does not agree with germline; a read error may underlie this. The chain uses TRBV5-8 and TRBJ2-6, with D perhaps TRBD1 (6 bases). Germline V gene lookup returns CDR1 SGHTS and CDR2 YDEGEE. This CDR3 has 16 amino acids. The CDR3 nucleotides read TGTGTCAGCACCATGACAGGCTTCTCTGGGGCCAACGTCCTGACTTTC. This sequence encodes CVSTMTGFSGANVLTF.

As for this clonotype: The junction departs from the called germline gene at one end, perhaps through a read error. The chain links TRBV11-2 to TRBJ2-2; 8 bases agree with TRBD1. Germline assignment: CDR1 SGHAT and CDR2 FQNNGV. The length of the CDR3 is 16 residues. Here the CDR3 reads CASNSQGAPDTGELLF. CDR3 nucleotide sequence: TGTGCCAGCAACTCGCAGGGGGCTCCAGACACCGGGGAGCTGCTTTTT. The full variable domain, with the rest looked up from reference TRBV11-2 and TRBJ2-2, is EAGVAQSPRYKIIEKRQSVAFWCNPISGHATLYWYQQILGQGPKLLIQFQNNGVVDDSQLPKDRFSAERLKGVDSTLKIQPAKLEDSAVYLCASNSQGAPDTGELLFGEGSRLTVL.

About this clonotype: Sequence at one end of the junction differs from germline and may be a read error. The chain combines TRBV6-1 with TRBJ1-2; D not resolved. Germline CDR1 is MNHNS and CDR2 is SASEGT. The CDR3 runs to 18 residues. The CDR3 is CTSSERFLILRSNYGYTF. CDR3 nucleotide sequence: TGTACCAGCAGTGAACGGTTCCTGATCCTTAGATCTAACTATGGCTACACCTTT.

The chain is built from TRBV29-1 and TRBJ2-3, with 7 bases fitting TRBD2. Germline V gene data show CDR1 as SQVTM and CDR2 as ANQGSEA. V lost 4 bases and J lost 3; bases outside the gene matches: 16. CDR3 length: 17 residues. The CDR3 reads CSVALGGLSGGTDTQYF. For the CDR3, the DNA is TGCAGCGTTGCGTTAGGAGGTCTATCGGGAGGAACAGATACGCAGTATTTT.

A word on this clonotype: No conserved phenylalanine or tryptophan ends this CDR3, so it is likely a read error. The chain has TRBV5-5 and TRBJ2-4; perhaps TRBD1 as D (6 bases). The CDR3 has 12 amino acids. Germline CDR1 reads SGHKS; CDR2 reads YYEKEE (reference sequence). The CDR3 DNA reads TGTGCTAGTAGCTCCCAGCCGGGACAACAGTACATC. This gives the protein CASSSQPGQQYI.

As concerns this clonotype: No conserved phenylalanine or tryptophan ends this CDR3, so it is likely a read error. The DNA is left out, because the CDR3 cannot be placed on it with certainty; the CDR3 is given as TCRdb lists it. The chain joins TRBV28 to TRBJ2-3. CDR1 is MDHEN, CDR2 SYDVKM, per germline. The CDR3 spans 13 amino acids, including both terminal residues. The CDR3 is CDRSFNSADTQYI.

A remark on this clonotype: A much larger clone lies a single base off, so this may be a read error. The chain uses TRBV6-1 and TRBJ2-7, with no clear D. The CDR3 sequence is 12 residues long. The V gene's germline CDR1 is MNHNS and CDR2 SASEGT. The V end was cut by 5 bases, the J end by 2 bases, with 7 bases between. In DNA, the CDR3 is TGTGCCAGCAGTATTCGGGCCTACGAGCAGTACTTC. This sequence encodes CASSIRAYEQYF.

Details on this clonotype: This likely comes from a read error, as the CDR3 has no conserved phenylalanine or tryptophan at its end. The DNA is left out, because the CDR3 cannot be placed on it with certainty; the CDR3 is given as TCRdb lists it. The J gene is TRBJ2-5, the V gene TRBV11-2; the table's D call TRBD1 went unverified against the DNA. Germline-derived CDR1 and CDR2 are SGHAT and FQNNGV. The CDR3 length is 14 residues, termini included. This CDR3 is CASSSPGSWEAQYV.

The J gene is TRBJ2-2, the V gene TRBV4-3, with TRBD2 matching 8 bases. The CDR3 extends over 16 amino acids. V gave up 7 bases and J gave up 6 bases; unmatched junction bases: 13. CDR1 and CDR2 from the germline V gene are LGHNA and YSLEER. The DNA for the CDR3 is TGCGCCAGCAACCGAGGGGGTGCGGGAGGTCCCGGGGAGCTGTTTTTT. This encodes CASNRGGAGGPGELFF.

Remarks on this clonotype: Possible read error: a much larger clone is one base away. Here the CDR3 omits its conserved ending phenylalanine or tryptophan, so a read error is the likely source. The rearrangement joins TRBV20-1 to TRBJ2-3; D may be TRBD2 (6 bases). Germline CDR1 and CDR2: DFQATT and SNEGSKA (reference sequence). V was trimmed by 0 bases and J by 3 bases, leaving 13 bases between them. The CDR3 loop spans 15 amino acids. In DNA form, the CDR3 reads TGCAGTGCTAGAGATCCTAGCGTAGAGACAGATACGCAGTATTTG. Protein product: CSARDPSVETDTQYL.

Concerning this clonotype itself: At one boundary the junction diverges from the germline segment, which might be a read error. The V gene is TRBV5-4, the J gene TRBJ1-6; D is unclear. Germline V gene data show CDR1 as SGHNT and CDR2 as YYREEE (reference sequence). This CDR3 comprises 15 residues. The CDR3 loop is CARSPRAADNSPLHF. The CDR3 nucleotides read TGTGCCAGGAGCCCAAGGGCGGCGGATAATTCACCTCTCCACTTT.

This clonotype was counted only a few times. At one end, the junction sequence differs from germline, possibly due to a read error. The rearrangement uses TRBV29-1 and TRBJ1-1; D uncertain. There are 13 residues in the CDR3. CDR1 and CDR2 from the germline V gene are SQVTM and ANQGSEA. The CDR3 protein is CSVYHSLSAEAFF. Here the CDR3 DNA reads TGCAGCGTTTATCACAGTCTGAGCGCTGAAGCCTTCTTT.

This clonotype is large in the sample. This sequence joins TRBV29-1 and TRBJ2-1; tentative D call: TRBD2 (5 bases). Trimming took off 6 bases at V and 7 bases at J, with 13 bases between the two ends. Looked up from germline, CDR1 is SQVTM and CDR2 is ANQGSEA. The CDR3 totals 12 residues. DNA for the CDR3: TGCAGCGTCGAGGACTGGCGGAATGAGCAGTTCTTC. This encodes CSVEDWRNEQFF.

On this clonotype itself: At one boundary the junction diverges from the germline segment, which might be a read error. CDR3 loop: CASSPFGTGVYNKQFF. As DNA, the CDR3 is TGTGCTAGCAGCCCCTTCGGGACAGGGGTTTACAATAAGCAGTTCTTC. The genes are TRBV7-8 and TRBJ2-1; the match to TRBD1 covers 10 bases. Per germline, CDR1 SGHVS and CDR2 FQNEAQ. The CDR3 sequence is 16 residues long.

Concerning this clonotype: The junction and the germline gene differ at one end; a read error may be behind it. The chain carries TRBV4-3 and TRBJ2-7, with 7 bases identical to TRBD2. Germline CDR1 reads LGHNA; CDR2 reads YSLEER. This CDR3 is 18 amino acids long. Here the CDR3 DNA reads TGCGCGAGCACCCAAGCTGTGACGGGGGGTCACATTAGCTACAAGCAGTACTTC. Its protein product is CASTQAVTGGHISYKQYF.

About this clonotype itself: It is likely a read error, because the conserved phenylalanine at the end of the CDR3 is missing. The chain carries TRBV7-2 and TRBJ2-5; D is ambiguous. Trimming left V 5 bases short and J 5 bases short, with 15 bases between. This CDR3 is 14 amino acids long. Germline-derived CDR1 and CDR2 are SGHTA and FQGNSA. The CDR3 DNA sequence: TGTGCCAGCAGCATAGTGGTGAGGTCTGAGACCCAGTACTAC. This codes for CASSIVVRSETQYY.

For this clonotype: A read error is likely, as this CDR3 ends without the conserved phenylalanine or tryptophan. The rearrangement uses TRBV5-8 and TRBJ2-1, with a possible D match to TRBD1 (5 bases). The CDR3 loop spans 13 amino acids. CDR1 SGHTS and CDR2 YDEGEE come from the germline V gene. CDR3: CASILDKGNEQFS. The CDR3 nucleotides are TGTGCCAGCATCTTGGACAAGGGCAATGAGCAGTTCTCC.

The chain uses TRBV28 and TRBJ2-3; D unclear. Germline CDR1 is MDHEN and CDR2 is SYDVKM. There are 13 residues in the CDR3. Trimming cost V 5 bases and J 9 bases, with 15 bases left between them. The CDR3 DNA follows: TGTGCCAGCAGTCTTAACAGTGCTGACACGCAGTATTTT. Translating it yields CASSLNSADTQYF.

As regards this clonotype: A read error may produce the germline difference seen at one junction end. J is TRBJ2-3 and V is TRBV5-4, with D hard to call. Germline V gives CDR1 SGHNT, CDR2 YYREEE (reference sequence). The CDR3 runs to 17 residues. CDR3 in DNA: TGTGCCAGCAGCGTGGACGGATACCCTCCACCCACAGATATGCAGTATTTT. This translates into CASSVDGYPPPTDMQYF. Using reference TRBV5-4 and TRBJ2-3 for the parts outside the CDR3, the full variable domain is ETGVTQSPTHLIKTRGQQVTLRCSSQSGHNTVSWYQQALGQGPQFIFQYYREEENGRGNFPPRFSGLQFPNYSSELNVNALELDDSALYLCASSVDGYPPPTDMQYFGPGTRLTVL.

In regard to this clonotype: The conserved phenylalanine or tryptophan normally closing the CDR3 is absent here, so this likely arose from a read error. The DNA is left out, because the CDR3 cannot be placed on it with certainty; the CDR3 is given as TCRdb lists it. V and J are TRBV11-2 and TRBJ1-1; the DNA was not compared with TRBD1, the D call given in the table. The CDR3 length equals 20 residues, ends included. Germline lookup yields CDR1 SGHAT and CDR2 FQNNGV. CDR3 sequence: CASSARDRGCKRWSNTEAFL.

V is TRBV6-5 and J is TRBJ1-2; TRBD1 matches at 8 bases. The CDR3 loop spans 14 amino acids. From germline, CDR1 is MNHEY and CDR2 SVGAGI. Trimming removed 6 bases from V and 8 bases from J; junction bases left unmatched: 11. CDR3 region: CASSYIGQGSGYTF. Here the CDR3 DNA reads TGTGCCAGCAGCTATATCGGACAGGGTAGCGGCTACACCTTC.

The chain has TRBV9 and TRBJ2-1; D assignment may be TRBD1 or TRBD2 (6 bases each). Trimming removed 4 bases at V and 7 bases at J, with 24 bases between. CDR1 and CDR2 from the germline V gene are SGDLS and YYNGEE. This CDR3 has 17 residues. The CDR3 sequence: CASSRTGRRESENEQFF. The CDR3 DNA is TGTGCCAGCAGCCGAACAGGGAGGCGTGAGAGTGAAAATGAGCAGTTCTTC.

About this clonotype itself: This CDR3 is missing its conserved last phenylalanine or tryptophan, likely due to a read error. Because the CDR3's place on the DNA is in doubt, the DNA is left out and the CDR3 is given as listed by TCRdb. The CDR3 loop is CSVMGCESRTFL. This sequence joins TRBV29-1 and TRBJ2-1. From its first to its last residue, the CDR3 has 12 amino acids. Per germline, CDR1 SQVTM and CDR2 ANQGSEA.

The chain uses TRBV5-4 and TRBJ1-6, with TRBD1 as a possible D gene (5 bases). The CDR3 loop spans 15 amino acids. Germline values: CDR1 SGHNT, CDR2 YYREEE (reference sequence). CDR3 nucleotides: TGTTCCGGCAGCACAAGGGCGGGGGATAATTCACCCCTCCACTTT. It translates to CSGSTRAGDNSPLHF.

The CDR3 protein is CSVETRRGMWETQYF. The CDR3 region has the DNA TGCAGCGTTGAAACCAGAAGGGGAATGTGGGAGACCCAGTACTTC. The chain uses TRBV29-1 and TRBJ2-5; a possible D gene is TRBD1 (5 bases). Germline CDR1 reads SQVTM; CDR2 reads ANQGSEA. The V end lost 2 bases, the J end lost 5 bases, and 18 bases lay between the germline ends. The CDR3 runs to 15 residues.